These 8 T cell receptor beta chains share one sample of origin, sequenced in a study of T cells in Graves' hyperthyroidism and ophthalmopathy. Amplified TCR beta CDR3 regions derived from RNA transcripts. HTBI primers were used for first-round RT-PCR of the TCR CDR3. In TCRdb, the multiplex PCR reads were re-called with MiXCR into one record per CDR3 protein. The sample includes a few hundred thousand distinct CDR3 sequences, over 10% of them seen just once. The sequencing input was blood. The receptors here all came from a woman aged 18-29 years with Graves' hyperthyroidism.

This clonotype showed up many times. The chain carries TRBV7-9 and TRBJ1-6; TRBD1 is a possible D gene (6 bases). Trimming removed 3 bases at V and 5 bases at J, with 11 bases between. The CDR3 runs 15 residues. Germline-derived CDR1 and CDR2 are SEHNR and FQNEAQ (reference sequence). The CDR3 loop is CASSFQDSDNSPLHF. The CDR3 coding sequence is TGTGCCAGCAGCTTCCAGGACAGTGATAATTCACCCCTCCACTTT.

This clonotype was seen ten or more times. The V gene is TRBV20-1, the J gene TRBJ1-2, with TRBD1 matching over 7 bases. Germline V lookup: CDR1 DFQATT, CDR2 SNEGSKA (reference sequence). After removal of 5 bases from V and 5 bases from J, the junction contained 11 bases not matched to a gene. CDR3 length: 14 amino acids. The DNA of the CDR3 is TGCAGTGCTGATGACAGGGATCTCGGGTATGGCTACACCTTC. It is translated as CSADDRDLGYGYTF.

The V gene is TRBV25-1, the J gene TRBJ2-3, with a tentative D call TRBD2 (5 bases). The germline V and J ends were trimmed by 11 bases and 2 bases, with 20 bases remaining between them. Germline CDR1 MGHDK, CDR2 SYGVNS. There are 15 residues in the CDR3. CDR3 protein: CASPRSSFNTDTQYF. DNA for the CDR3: TGTGCCTCACCCCGGTCTAGCTTCAACACAGATACGCAGTATTTT.

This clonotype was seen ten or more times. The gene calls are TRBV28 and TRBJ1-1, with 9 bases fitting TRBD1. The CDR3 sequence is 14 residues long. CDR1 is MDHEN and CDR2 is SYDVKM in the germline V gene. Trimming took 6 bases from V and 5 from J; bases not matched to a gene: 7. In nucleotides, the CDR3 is TGTGCCAGCAGCATAGGGACAGGGACGACTGAAGCTTTCTTT. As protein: CASSIGTGTTEAFF.

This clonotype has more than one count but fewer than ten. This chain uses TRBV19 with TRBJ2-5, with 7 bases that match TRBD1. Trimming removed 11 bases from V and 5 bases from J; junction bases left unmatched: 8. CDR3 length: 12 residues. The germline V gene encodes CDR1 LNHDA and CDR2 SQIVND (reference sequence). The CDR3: CASKGAGETQYF. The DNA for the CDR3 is TGTGCCTCGAAGGGGGCCGGTGAGACCCAGTACTTC.

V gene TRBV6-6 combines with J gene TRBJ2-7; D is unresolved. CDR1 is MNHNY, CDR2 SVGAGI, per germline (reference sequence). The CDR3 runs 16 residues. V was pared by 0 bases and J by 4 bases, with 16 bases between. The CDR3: CASSYSYLAERYEQYF. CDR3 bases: TGTGCCAGCAGTTACTCGTATCTGGCGGAAAGGTACGAGCAGTACTTC.

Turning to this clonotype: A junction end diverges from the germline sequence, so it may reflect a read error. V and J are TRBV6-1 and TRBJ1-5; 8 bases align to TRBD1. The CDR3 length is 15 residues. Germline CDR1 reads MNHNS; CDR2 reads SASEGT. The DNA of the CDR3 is TGTGCCAGCAGTGAGTTATCAGGGGGCAACCAGCCCCAGCATTTT. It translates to CASSELSGGNQPQHF.

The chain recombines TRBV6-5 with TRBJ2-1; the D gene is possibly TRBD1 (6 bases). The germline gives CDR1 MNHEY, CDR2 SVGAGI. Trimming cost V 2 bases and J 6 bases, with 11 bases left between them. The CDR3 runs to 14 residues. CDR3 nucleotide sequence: TGTGCCAGCAGTTACGGCAGGGGCCCCAATGAGCAGTTCTTC. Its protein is CASSYGRGPNEQFF.